Below, 30 T cell receptor beta chains from the same sample are listed, as sequenced in a study of blood T cell repertoires in COVID-19. Sequencing used immunoSEQ multiplex PCR; TCRdb keeps in-frame clones, though not all of them. This table has roughly 110,000 clones, almost 85% appearing once. The material sequenced was peripheral blood. All receptors derive from a human donor in a cohort sampled during active COVID-19.

J is TRBJ1-3 and V is TRBV5-1; D perhaps matches TRBD1 (5 bases). V lost 5 bases to trimming and J lost 2 bases, with 14 bases between them. Germline V lookup: CDR1 SGHRS, CDR2 YFSETQ. The CDR3 is 15 residues long. The CDR3 DNA is TGCGCCAGCAGGGTCGGGGGGGTTACTGGAAACACCATATATTTT. This gives the protein CASRVGGVTGNTIYF.

This chain links TRBV29-1 with TRBJ2-5, with 14 bases lining up with TRBD2. V shed 1 base, J shed 7 bases, and the junction held 11 bases outside the gene matches. The CDR3 runs 17 residues. Germline CDR1 reads SQVTM; CDR2 reads ANQGSEA. This chain's CDR3 is CSVEGGTSGGSDGTQYF. The CDR3 coding sequence is TGCAGCGTTGAAGGAGGGACTAGCGGGGGAAGCGATGGGACCCAGTACTTC.

This clone was found many times. The chain couples TRBV2 to TRBJ1-2, with 7 nucleotides matching TRBD1. This CDR3 contains 15 residues. The trim removed 2 bases at V and 4 bases at J, leaving 7 bases unmatched. Germline CDR1 SNHLY, CDR2 FYNNEI. For the CDR3, the DNA is TGTGCCAGCAGTGAACTCTCCGGGACAGCCTATGGCTACACCTTC. Its translation: CASSELSGTAYGYTF.

V is TRBV5-4 and J is TRBJ2-2; 8 positions agree with TRBD2. V lost 4 bases to trimming and J lost 4 bases; unmatched junction nucleotides: 6. There are 15 residues in the CDR3. Germline V gene lookup returns CDR1 SGHNT and CDR2 YYREEE (reference sequence). In nucleotides, the CDR3 is TGTGCCAGCAGCCTAGGACTAGCAGGCACCGGGGAGCTGTTTTTT. It encodes CASSLGLAGTGELFF.

CDR3 DNA sequence: TGTGCCAGCAGCTGGGTACTCCGGGACAGCGAAACTCATGGCTACACCTTC. This sequence encodes CASSWVLRDSETHGYTF. J is TRBJ1-2 and V is TRBV7-3; 7 bases match TRBD1. The CDR3 has 17 amino acids. Trimming removed 4 bases from V and 6 bases from J; junction bases left unmatched: 17. Germline lookup yields CDR1 SGHTA and CDR2 FQGTGA.

The gene calls are TRBV27 and TRBJ1-5; TRBD1 matches 8 bases. The V gene end was trimmed by 3 bases and the J gene end by 7 bases; junction bases not matched to a gene: 5. The CDR3 has 14 amino acids. Germline V CDR1 and CDR2: MNHEY, SMNVEV (reference sequence). CDR3 in amino acids: CASSFGQGQQPQHF. The CDR3 nucleotides are TGTGCCAGCAGTTTCGGACAGGGACAACAGCCCCAGCATTTT.

This sequence joins TRBV27 and TRBJ2-4; TRBD2 matches at 10 bases. V lost 8 bases, J lost 1 base, and 8 bases stayed unmatched. This CDR3 contains 16 residues. In germline, CDR1 is MNHEY, CDR2 SMNVEV (reference sequence). CDR3 loop: CASGLAAPTAKNIQYF. The CDR3 DNA sequence: TGTGCCAGCGGACTAGCGGCCCCTACGGCCAAAAACATTCAGTACTTC.

This chain uses TRBV30 with TRBJ2-1, with D uncertain. The V gene lost 6 bases and the J gene lost 4 bases, with 13 bases spanning the gap. Germline-derived CDR1 and CDR2 are GTSNPN and SVGIG (reference sequence). The CDR3 has 13 amino acids. The DNA of the CDR3 is TGTGCCTGCCCATGCGGCCCGTACAATGAGCAGTTCTTC. Amino acids: CACPCGPYNEQFF.

This CDR3 is CASSQGQDWTEAFF. Written as DNA, the CDR3 is TGTGCCAGCAGCCAAGGACAGGATTGGACTGAAGCTTTCTTT. The rearrangement links TRBV3-1 (or the pseudogene TRBV3-2) to TRBJ1-1, with D possibly matching TRBD1 (6 bases). In germline, CDR1 is LGHDT, CDR2 YNNKEL (reference sequence). The V gene lost 1 base and the J gene lost 5 bases, with 11 bases spanning the gap. The CDR3 loop spans 14 amino acids.

The V gene is TRBV7-8, the J gene TRBJ1-4, with 11 bases matching TRBD1. The junction had 7 bases not matched to a gene; V was cut back by 5 bases and J by 8 bases. The CDR3 has 15 residues. Germline loops: CDR1 SGHVS, CDR2 FQNEAQ. This CDR3 is CASSITGTGGEKLFF. The CDR3 nucleotides are TGTGCCAGCAGCATAACCGGGACAGGGGGAGAAAAACTGTTTTTT.

This chain joins TRBV30 and TRBJ2-3; 8 bases agree with TRBD2. This CDR3 comprises 14 residues. Trimming removed 0 bases from V and 3 bases from J; junction bases left unmatched: 2. Germline lookup yields CDR1 GTSNPN and CDR2 SVGIG (reference sequence). The CDR3 here is CAWSVGLATDTQYF. DNA for the CDR3: TGTGCCTGGAGTGTCGGACTAGCTACAGATACGCAGTATTTT.

DNA for the CDR3: TGTGCCAGCAGGCCCGAAAAATTCGGGGAGACCCAGTACTTC. Its protein is CASRPEKFGETQYF. V is TRBV2 and J is TRBJ2-5; no definite D call. The CDR3 covers 14 residues. Trimming cost V 6 bases and J 5 bases, with 16 bases left between them. The germline V gene encodes CDR1 SNHLY and CDR2 FYNNEI.

The chain uses TRBV27 and TRBJ1-1; 9 bases align to TRBD1. This CDR3 region has 15 residues. Germline-derived CDR1 and CDR2 are MNHEY and SMNVEV (reference sequence). The J segment lost 7 bases and the V segment lost 4 bases, leaving 10 bases of the junction unmatched. The CDR3 region is CASSSFGQGSSEAFF. As DNA, the CDR3 is TGTGCCAGCAGTTCCTTTGGACAGGGGTCGAGTGAAGCTTTCTTT.

The V and J genes are TRBV28 and TRBJ2-7, with a weak D call TRBD2 (6 bases). The CDR3 is 15 amino acids. The germline V gene has CDR1 MDHEN and CDR2 SYDVKM. V lost 2 bases and J lost 9, with 20 bases in between. CDR3 in DNA: TGTGCCAGCAGTTTAACCGCTTCCGGCGTGGGGGGGCAGTACTTC. This sequence encodes CASSLTASGVGGQYF.

There are many counts of this clone. The genes are TRBV4-2 and TRBJ1-1; D might be TRBD1 (5 bases). This CDR3 contains 14 residues. Trimming removed 5 bases at V and 2 bases at J, with 12 bases between. Germline-derived CDR1 and CDR2 are LGHNA and YNFKEQ. CDR3 sequence: CASSSSTGNTEAFF. CDR3 coding DNA: TGTGCCAGCAGCTCTTCAACAGGAAACACTGAAGCTTTCTTT.

The CDR3 loop reads CASSSTPPGRGPREDIQYF. CDR3 in DNA: TGTGCCAGCAGCTCCACTCCGCCAGGACGCGGGCCCCGGGAGGACATTCAGTACTTC. This chain links TRBV7-2 with TRBJ2-4, with TRBD2 matching 7 bases. Unmatched junction bases numbered 23, after V lost 4 bases and J lost 8 bases. The CDR3 covers 19 residues. The germline V gene encodes CDR1 SGHTA and CDR2 FQGNSA.

The chain employs TRBV28 and TRBJ2-1; 8 nucleotides match TRBD1. CDR1 and CDR2 (germline): MDHEN, SYDVKM. This CDR3 has 15 residues. J gave up 7 bases and V 2 bases, and 7 bases lay outside the gene matches. This CDR3 reads CASSLGRTGTNEQFF. The DNA of the CDR3 is TGTGCCAGCAGTTTAGGGAGGACAGGGACGAATGAGCAGTTCTTC.

V and J are TRBV5-5 and TRBJ2-7, with 7 bases matching TRBD1. Germline V gives CDR1 SGHKS, CDR2 YYEKEE (reference sequence). The CDR3 has 15 amino acids. After removal of 0 bases from V and 3 bases from J, the junction contained 6 bases not matched to a gene. The CDR3, as DNA: TGTGCCAGCAGCTTGGGCCAGGGGGTCCTCTACGAGCAGTACTTC. This codes for CASSLGQGVLYEQYF.

The chain has TRBV5-5 and TRBJ2-2, with D perhaps matching TRBD2 (7 bases). The CDR3 spans 17 residues. CDR1 and CDR2 (germline): SGHKS, YYEKEE (reference sequence). The ends were cut back, 6 bases at V and 0 bases at J, with 18 bases in the middle. The DNA of the CDR3 is TGTGCCAGCACAACCCGAGGGGGGGGGCCGAACACCGGGGAGCTGTTTTTT. Encoded protein: CASTTRGGGPNTGELFF.

The chain is built from TRBV30 and TRBJ2-1, with D perhaps TRBD1 (6 bases). The CDR3 runs to 16 residues. V was pared by 2 bases and J by 0 bases, with 14 bases between. The germline gives CDR1 GTSNPN, CDR2 SVGIG (reference sequence). The CDR3 is CAWSSGTRSSYNEQFF. CDR3 DNA sequence: TGTGCCTGGAGTTCCGGGACACGAAGCTCCTACAATGAGCAGTTCTTC.

This sequence joins TRBV5-1 and TRBJ2-3; no clear D. Germline V lookup: CDR1 SGHRS, CDR2 YFSETQ. Trimming took off 2 bases at V and 0 bases at J, with 13 bases between the two ends. CDR3 length: 16 amino acids. CDR3 amino acids: CASSFPSAASTDTQYF. CDR3 nucleotides: TGCGCCAGCAGCTTTCCGTCCGCGGCAAGCACAGATACGCAGTATTTT.

This clone showed up just a few times. The chain links TRBV10-3 to TRBJ1-3, with 7 nucleotides matching TRBD1. J lost 6 bases, V lost 4 bases, and 6 bases had no gene match. The CDR3 covers 14 residues. Looked up from germline, CDR1 is ENHRY and CDR2 is SYGVKD. CDR3 nucleotides: TGTGCCATCAGTGTGGGGCAGGGGGAAAACACCATATATTTT. This encodes CAISVGQGENTIYF.

V is TRBV7-6 and J is TRBJ1-1, with D possibly being TRBD1 (6 bases). The CDR3 has 17 residues. Germline CDR1 SGHVS, CDR2 FNYEAQ. Trimming took off 5 bases at V and 0 bases at J, with 19 bases between the two ends. Written as DNA, the CDR3 is TGTGCCAGCAGCCCATTCGGAACAGGGACACTGAACACTGAAGCTTTCTTT. Translating it yields CASSPFGTGTLNTEAFF.

The chain carries TRBV12-5 and TRBJ1-2; 11 bases align to TRBD1. The length of the CDR3 is 16 residues. The J segment lost 8 bases and the V segment lost 2 bases, leaving 10 bases of the junction unmatched. The V gene's germline CDR1 is LGHNT and CDR2 FRNRAP. Here the CDR3 DNA reads TGTGCTAGTGGTTTGTCCGCCGGGACAGGGGGTGGCGGCTACACCTTC. As protein: CASGLSAGTGGGGYTF.

In its sample, this clone was seen a few times. The rearrangement joins TRBV3-1 (or the pseudogene TRBV3-2) to TRBJ1-2; a possible D gene is TRBD1 (5 bases). The V end was cut by 4 bases, the J end by 4 bases, with 13 bases between. The CDR3 runs 14 residues. Germline V gene lookup returns CDR1 LGHDT and CDR2 YNNKEL (reference sequence). CDR3 loop: CASSPLGQVYGYTF. The CDR3, as DNA: TGTGCCAGCAGCCCACTGGGGCAGGTCTATGGCTACACCTTC.

This sequence joins TRBV30 and TRBJ1-6; no reliable D call. Germline CDR1 GTSNPN, CDR2 SVGIG (reference sequence). The V gene lost 2 bases and the J gene lost 5 bases, with 16 bases spanning the gap. There are 16 residues in the CDR3. CDR3 amino acids: CAWSPTSPVNNSPLHF. CDR3 coding DNA: TGTGCCTGGAGTCCAACTAGCCCGGTCAATAATTCACCCCTCCACTTT.

The genes are TRBV19 and TRBJ1-1; a possible D gene is TRBD1 (5 bases). Trimming removed 2 bases at V and 7 bases at J, with 11 bases between. Germline loops: CDR1 LNHDA, CDR2 SQIVND (reference sequence). The CDR3 is made up of 13 amino acids. Written as DNA, the CDR3 is TGTGCCAGTAGTATACCCGGCAGGGTTGAAGCTTTCTTT. This translates into CASSIPGRVEAFF. Combining the CDR3 with reference TRBV19 and TRBJ1-1 gives the whole variable domain DGGITQSPKYLFRKEGQNVTLSCEQNLNHDAMYWYRQDPGQGLRLIYYSQIVNDFQKGDIAEGYSVSREKKESFPLTVTSAQKNPTAFYLCASSIPGRVEAFFGQGTRLTVV.

The J gene is TRBJ1-5, the V gene TRBV6-2 or TRBV6-3; 9 nucleotides line up with TRBD1. V lost 6 bases, J lost 2 bases, and 8 bases stayed unmatched. Germline V CDR1 and CDR2: MNHEY, SVGEGT. The length of the CDR3 is 16 residues. This CDR3 reads CASSRKGQGGNQPQHF. The CDR3, as DNA: TGTGCCAGCAGCCGCAAGGGACAGGGTGGCAATCAGCCCCAGCATTTT.

The rearrangement uses TRBV21-1 and TRBJ2-7; TRBD2 reflects the table's D call only, with no check against the DNA. TRBV21-1 is given as a pseudogene. CDR3 length: 14 amino acids. The CDR3 coding sequence is TGTGCCAGCAAAATACTAGCGGAATCCTACGAGCAGTACTTC. This encodes CASKILAESYEQYF.

The V gene is TRBV6-6, the J gene TRBJ1-2, with D possibly TRBD1 on 5 matching bases. The CDR3 has 12 amino acids. Germline V gene sequence: CDR1 MNHNY, CDR2 SVGAGI (reference sequence). Trimming shortened V by 10 bases and J by 8 bases, and 17 bases separated the two germline ends. For the CDR3, the DNA is TGTGCCAACAGGCCCAAAGGAGGAGGCTACACCTTC. Its translation: CANRPKGGGYTF.